This T cell receptor beta chain stems from a study of T cells in Graves' hyperthyroidism and ophthalmopathy. Study results and limitations: Before onset, by a median of approximately 6.8 months, the model predicted ophthalmopathy.

RNA transcripts were the template for amplifying TCR beta CDR3 regions. TCR CDR3 regions were first amplified by RT-PCR with HTBI primers. Using its own MiXCR run on the multiplex PCR reads, TCRdb lists one record per CDR3 protein. The table records about 560,000 distinct CDR3 sequences, 15% to 18% of them present only once. Together with thyroid ultrasound, orbital computed tomography, serum thyroxine and TRAb, clinical symptoms were used for diagnoses. Each 10 ml fresh peripheral blood draw supplied the PBMCs. Germline V gene sequence: CDR1 DFQATT, CDR2 SNEGSKA (reference sequence). Trimming stripped 0 bases from V and 0 bases from J, with 12 bases between. This CDR3 has 16 residues. This clonotype was detected ten times or more. Antigen specificity is unknown.

This TCR was sampled from a woman under 40 with Graves' hyperthyroidism. This chain connects TRBV20-1 to TRBJ2-1; D is unclear. Specimen: blood. As DNA, the CDR3 is TGCAGTGCTAGAGATCGGCCTTTCCACTCCTACAATGAGCAGTTCTTC. This translates into CSARDRPFHSYNEQFF.